Shown below are 25 T cell receptor beta chains from a single sample sequenced in a study of T cell responses to AZD1222 COVID-19 vaccine. Assay used: immunoSEQ multiplex PCR; TCRdb lists only in-frame clones, some missing. The data contain roughly 60,000 clones, roughly 84% of them singletons. Sequencing was performed on peripheral blood, taken on day 0 of AZD1222 vaccination. The source of these receptors is an adult in good health.

This chain links TRBV5-1 with TRBJ2-7, with D perhaps TRBD1 (5 bases). V lost 5 bases and J 6 bases, leaving 18 bases between the germline ends. From germline, CDR1 is SGHRS and CDR2 YFSETQ. This CDR3 is built from 14 residues. CDR3 nucleotide sequence: TGCGCCAGCAGATCAGGGTGGTTGCGGAGCGAGCAGTACTTC. This codes for CASRSGWLRSEQYF.

The chain is built from TRBV27 and TRBJ1-2; D uncertain. CDR3 length: 12 residues. Germline V gene lookup returns CDR1 MNHEY and CDR2 SMNVEV (reference sequence). V was cut by 6 bases and J by 2 bases, with 7 bases left in between. In DNA form, the CDR3 reads TGTGCCAGCAGAAAAGGAAACTATGGCTACACCTTC. Translating gives CASRKGNYGYTF.

The chain has TRBV5-1 and TRBJ2-5; D might be TRBD2 (6 bases). CDR3 length equals 15 residues. CDR1 and CDR2 (germline): SGHRS, YFSETQ. Trimming cost V 1 base and J 5 bases, with 15 bases left between them. In DNA form, the CDR3 reads TGCGCCAGCAGCTTGAACAACCGCGCGGGGGAGACCCAGTACTTC. The encoded protein is CASSLNNRAGETQYF.

This clone was recorded a few times. The rearrangement links TRBV6-1 to TRBJ1-2; possibly TRBD1 for D (6 bases). Between the trimmed V and J ends, which lost 2 bases and 8 bases, there was a span of 9 bases. CDR3 size: 12 residues. Germline V lookup: CDR1 MNHNS, CDR2 SASEGT. The CDR3 DNA follows: TGTGCCAGCAGTGAATCGACAGGAGGCTACACCTTC. Translation gives CASSESTGGYTF.

This chain links TRBV5-4 with TRBJ1-3, with D maybe TRBD1 (5 bases). Germline lookup yields CDR1 SGHNT and CDR2 YYREEE (reference sequence). The length of the CDR3 is 14 residues. The ends were cut back, 0 bases at V and 2 bases at J, with 6 bases in the middle. The CDR3 is CASSLGGTGNTIYF. The CDR3 DNA is TGTGCCAGCAGCTTGGGGGGGACTGGAAACACCATATATTTT.

The chain joins TRBV7-9 to TRBJ1-4, with D perhaps TRBD1 (5 bases). V was clipped by 1 base and J by 2 bases, with 11 bases between them. The germline gives CDR1 SEHNR, CDR2 FQNEAQ (reference sequence). The CDR3 sequence is 16 residues long. The CDR3 reads CASSLEGVDTNEKLFF. The CDR3 nucleotides read TGTGCCAGCAGCTTAGAAGGGGTTGACACTAATGAAAAACTGTTTTTT.

The chain has TRBV19 and TRBJ1-2; D is undetermined. Germline assignment: CDR1 LNHDA and CDR2 SQIVND (reference sequence). The ends were cut back, 6 bases at V and 3 bases at J, with 2 bases in the middle. This CDR3 has 10 residues. In nucleotides, the CDR3 is TGTGCCAGTAGGGACTATGGCTACACCTTC. Translation gives CASRDYGYTF.

The rearrangement links TRBV6-5 to TRBJ1-5, with unresolved D. V was trimmed by 2 bases and J by 0 bases, leaving 8 bases between them. The CDR3 covers 15 residues. Germline loops: CDR1 MNHEY, CDR2 SVGAGI. As DNA, the CDR3 is TGTGCCAGCAGTTACGATTCGACTAGCAATCAGCCCCAGCATTTT. This encodes CASSYDSTSNQPQHF.

This clone was counted once. The chain employs TRBV5-6 and TRBJ2-2; TRBD2 aligns across 9 bases. J was trimmed by 5 bases and V by 0 bases; bases with no gene match: 5. CDR1 and CDR2 (germline): SGHDT, YYEEEE. The CDR3 extends over 16 amino acids. The CDR3 region has the DNA TGTGCCAGCAGCTTGGCGCTAGCGGGATATACCGGGGAGCTGTTTTTT. Encoded protein: CASSLALAGYTGELFF.

The chain recombines TRBV4-3 with TRBJ1-1; D is unclear. With 0 bases removed from V and 1 base from J, the gap between germline ends came to 9 bases. The length of the CDR3 is 15 residues. Germline values: CDR1 LGHNA, CDR2 YSLEER. The CDR3 nucleotides are TGCGCCAGCAGCCAAGAGGGAGGACCGAACACTGAAGCTTTCTTT. Its protein product is CASSQEGGPNTEAFF.

This clone was found a few times. The CDR3, as DNA: TGTGCCAGCAGCTTTCACAGGGGAGGCAATCAGCCCCAGCATTTT. It specifies CASSFHRGGNQPQHF. The chain has TRBV5-8 and TRBJ1-5, with TRBD1 matching 7 bases. The ends lost 2 bases at V and 2 bases at J; junction bases unmatched: 4. From germline, CDR1 is SGHTS and CDR2 YDEGEE. The CDR3 sequence is 15 residues long.

This chain joins TRBV9 and TRBJ2-3; 7 positions agree with TRBD2. After removal of 3 bases from V and 4 bases from J, the junction contained 20 bases not matched to a gene. Germline V lookup: CDR1 SGDLS, CDR2 YYNGEE. The CDR3 has 19 residues. CDR3: CASSASLVTRGGKADTQYF. The CDR3 coding sequence is TGTGCCAGCAGCGCCAGCTTGGTGACGCGGGGAGGGAAGGCAGATACGCAGTATTTT.

This clone was counted between two and nine times. This chain connects TRBV5-6 to TRBJ1-1; D may be TRBD1 (5 bases). V lost 5 bases, J lost 4 bases, and 15 bases lay in between. The CDR3 has 14 amino acids. From germline, CDR1 is SGHDT and CDR2 YYEEEE. This chain's CDR3 is CASSRQRLITEAFF. The CDR3 region has the DNA TGTGCCAGCAGTAGACAGAGGTTGATCACTGAAGCTTTCTTT.

The gene calls are TRBV18 and TRBJ2-5, with D possibly matching TRBD1 (6 bases). The CDR3 totals 14 residues. Per germline, CDR1 KGHSH and CDR2 LQKENI. V was shortened by 5 bases and J by 1 base, with 11 bases between the two germline ends. The CDR3 bases are TGTGCCAGCTCAGATCAACAGGGCCAAGAGACCCAGTACTTC. Amino acids: CASSDQQGQETQYF.

The chain combines TRBV2 with TRBJ1-5; D might be TRBD1 (6 bases). This CDR3 comprises 18 residues. Trimming left V 1 base short and J 0 bases short, with 16 bases between. Per germline, CDR1 SNHLY and CDR2 FYNNEI. Here the CDR3 reads CASSEGGRGKNSNQPQHF. DNA of the CDR3: TGTGCCAGCAGTGAAGGTGGCAGGGGAAAAAATAGCAATCAGCCCCAGCATTTT.

This chain links TRBV2 with TRBJ2-1; 7 bases are shared with TRBD1. The J segment lost 2 bases and the V segment lost 5 bases, leaving 0 bases of the junction unmatched. This CDR3 is 13 amino acids long. Germline CDR1 SNHLY, CDR2 FYNNEI. CDR3 amino acids: CASSTGAYNEQFF. The CDR3 bases are TGTGCCAGCAGTACAGGGGCCTACAATGAGCAGTTCTTC.

This chain connects TRBV20-1 to TRBJ1-2; D is ambiguous. Germline lookup yields CDR1 DFQATT and CDR2 SNEGSKA (reference sequence). This CDR3 comprises 12 residues. Trimming took off 3 bases at V and 6 bases at J, with 11 bases between the two ends. This chain's CDR3 is CSASEDRDGYTF. CDR3 DNA sequence: TGCAGTGCTAGTGAGGATCGGGATGGCTACACCTTC.

This sequence joins TRBV9 and TRBJ1-3; 7 bases align to TRBD1. Germline V gives CDR1 SGDLS, CDR2 YYNGEE. CDR3 size: 16 residues. V was pared by 0 bases and J by 0 bases, with 3 bases of the junction left unmatched. The CDR3 DNA follows: TGTGCCAGCAGCGTAGCTTGGGACAGCTCTGGAAACACCATATATTTT. Translated, it gives CASSVAWDSSGNTIYF. Full variable domain (remainder filled in from reference TRBV9 and TRBJ1-3): DSGVTQTPKHLITATGQRVTLRCSPRSGDLSVYWYQQSLDQGLQFLIQYYNGEERAKGNILERFSAQQFPDLHSELNLSSLELGDSALYFCASSVAWDSSGNTIYFGEGSWLTVV.

J is TRBJ1-1 and V is TRBV18; 7 nucleotides match TRBD1. Germline values: CDR1 KGHSH, CDR2 LQKENI. This CDR3 region has 17 residues. V lost 4 bases and J lost 2; bases outside the gene matches: 13. CDR3 loop: CASSRPGGLGPNTEAFF. The CDR3 DNA is TGTGCCAGCTCACGTCCAGGGGGGTTAGGGCCAAACACTGAAGCTTTCTTT.

The sample holds a few counts of this clone. This rearrangement joins TRBV5-4 to TRBJ1-2; possible D gene TRBD1, 6 bases. The V gene's germline CDR1 is SGHNT and CDR2 YYREEE (reference sequence). There are 18 residues in the CDR3. V lost 4 bases and J lost 4, with 26 bases in between. CDR3 bases: TGTGCCAGCAGCGGCATTCGGGTGGAGGAGGGGGGACTCTATGGCTACACCTTC. Its protein product is CASSGIRVEEGGLYGYTF. Drawing the rest from reference TRBV5-4 and TRBJ1-2, the complete variable domain is ETGVTQSPTHLIKTRGQQVTLRCSSQSGHNTVSWYQQALGQGPQFIFQYYREEENGRGNFPPRFSGLQFPNYSSELNVNALELDDSALYLCASSGIRVEEGGLYGYTFGSGTRLTVV.

The rearrangement joins TRBV19 to TRBJ1-4, with D hard to call. Germline V gene lookup returns CDR1 LNHDA and CDR2 SQIVND (reference sequence). V dropped 4 bases and J dropped 7 bases, with 16 bases sitting between them. The CDR3 extends over 15 amino acids. The CDR3 protein is CASSSNGIISEKLFF. The CDR3 DNA sequence: TGTGCCAGTAGTAGCAACGGGATCATTTCTGAAAAACTGTTTTTT.

This rearrangement joins TRBV27 to TRBJ1-5; 12 bases match TRBD1. The CDR3 is made up of 17 amino acids. The junction had 6 bases not matched to a gene; V was cut back by 1 base and J by 5 bases. Per the germline V gene, CDR1 is MNHEY and CDR2 is SMNVEV (reference sequence). CDR3 residues: CASSLWGTGGAHQPQHF. CDR3 DNA sequence: TGTGCCAGCAGTTTATGGGGGACAGGGGGCGCGCATCAGCCCCAGCATTTT.

V and J are TRBV18 and TRBJ1-2, with 7 bases identical to TRBD1. After removal of 3 bases from V and 4 bases from J, the junction contained 8 bases not matched to a gene. This CDR3 contains 15 residues. The germline V gene has CDR1 KGHSH and CDR2 LQKENI. The CDR3 loop is CASSPDRERSYGYTF. The DNA for the CDR3 is TGTGCCAGCTCACCCGACAGGGAAAGGAGCTATGGCTACACCTTC.

V is TRBV6-5 and J is TRBJ1-3; D remains unclear. The germline V gene encodes CDR1 MNHEY and CDR2 SVGAGI. Trimming cost V 6 bases and J 4 bases, with 10 bases left between them. CDR3 size: 13 residues. The CDR3 reads CASSQVGGNTIYF. The CDR3 region has the DNA TGTGCCAGCAGCCAAGTGGGAGGAAACACCATATATTTT.

V is TRBV7-2 and J is TRBJ1-1, with D possibly TRBD1 on 6 matching bases. The length of the CDR3 is 14 residues. V lost 3 bases and J 1 base, leaving 9 bases between the germline ends. Germline CDR1 is SGHTA and CDR2 is FQGNSA. CDR3 in amino acids: CASSFETGNTEAFF. The CDR3 DNA reads TGTGCCAGCAGCTTTGAGACAGGGAACACTGAAGCTTTCTTT.